This is a list of T cell receptor beta chains from one sample in a study of T cell responses to AZD1222 COVID-19 vaccine. Using immunoSEQ multiplex PCR, the repertoire was profiled, and TCRdb retains in-frame clones only, with some absent. Of some 36,000 clones listed, 85% to 90% are singletons. Sequencing was performed on peripheral blood, taken on day 0 of AZD1222 vaccination. Receptors were obtained from an adult in good health. Each CDR3 is given with its conserved first and last residue. The D gene is left open where the match is weak. Expanded clones are given a class, and other clones once, few, many or no size at all.

size | D | J | V | CDR3 | DNA
once | TRBD2 | TRBJ2-1 | TRBV7-3 | CASSRAGGYNEQFF | TGTGCCAGCAGCAGGGCGGGAGGTTACAATGAGCAGTTCTTC
NA | NA | TRBJ2-7 | TRBV27 | CASRGTESYEQYF | TGTGCCAGCCGAGGGACGGAGTCCTACGAGCAGTACTTC
NA | NA | TRBJ2-2 | TRBV19 | CASSTQGPLAGELFF | TGTGCCAGTAGTACCCAGGGCCCTTTGGCCGGGGAGCTGTTTTTT
NA | TRBD1 | TRBJ1-5 | TRBV10-3 | CAIGYSDRGNQPQHF | TGTGCCATTGGGTACTCGGACAGGGGCAATCAGCCCCAGCATTTT
NA | TRBD1 | TRBJ2-5 | TRBV9 | CASSAPTGVETQYF | TGTGCCAGCAGCGCCCCGACAGGGGTAGAGACCCAGTACTTC
NA | NA | TRBJ2-4 | TRBV6-4 | CATQTLAKNIQYF | TGTGCCACCCAGACACTAGCCAAAAACATTCAGTACTTC
NA | NA | TRBJ2-3 | TRBV6-5 | CASSYFGGNTDTQYF | TGTGCCAGCAGTTACTTTGGCGGAAACACAGATACGCAGTATTTT
NA | NA | TRBJ1-5 | TRBV7-2 | CASSLWEGNQPQHF | TGTGCCAGCAGCTTATGGGAGGGCAATCAGCCCCAGCATTTT
NA | NA | TRBJ1-1 | TRBV18 | CASSPLGGNTEAFF | TGTGCCAGCTCACCCCTCGGGGGGAACACTGAAGCTTTCTTT
NA | TRBD1 | TRBJ2-7 | TRBV18 | CASSPDRTYEQYF | TGTGCCAGCTCACCGGACAGGACCTACGAGCAGTACTTC
NA | NA | TRBJ2-1 | TRBV25-1 | CASSGRNEQFF | TGTGCCAGCAGTGGGAGGAATGAGCAGTTCTTC
NA | TRBD2 | TRBJ2-1 | TRBV10-1 | CASSSLAGSSYNEQFF | TGCGCCAGCAGTAGCTTAGCGGGAAGCTCCTACAATGAGCAGTTCTTC
NA | NA | TRBJ2-2 | TRBV3-1/TRBV3-2 | CASSLGLGSRGLFF | TGTGCCAGCAGCCTGGGACTGGGGTCGCGTGGGCTGTTTTTT
NA | NA | TRBJ2-2 | TRBV18 | CASSPADWQGRTGELFF | TGTGCCAGCTCACCCGCCGACTGGCAGGGCCGCACCGGGGAGCTGTTTTTT
NA | NA | TRBJ1-1 | TRBV6-5 | CASSNLLRRDTEAFF | TGTGCCAGCAGTAACCTGTTAAGGAGGGACACTGAAGCTTTCTTT
NA | TRBD2 | TRBJ2-3 | TRBV7-9 | CASSLAGGDTQYF | TGTGCCAGCAGCTTAGCGGGAGGGGATACGCAGTATTTT
NA | TRBD2 | TRBJ2-2 | TRBV19 | CAVGPVGLGNTGELFF | TGTGCCGTAGGCCCCGTCGGACTAGGCAACACCGGGGAGCTGTTTTTT
NA | TRBD1 | TRBJ2-5 | TRBV5-1 | CASSRSWTGAEETQYF | TGCGCCAGCAGCAGATCGTGGACAGGTGCTGAAGAGACCCAGTACTTC
NA | NA | TRBJ1-1 | TRBV19 | CASSIDHLSVNTEAFF | TGTGCCAGTAGTATAGACCATTTATCGGTGAACACTGAAGCTTTCTTT
once | TRBD2 | TRBJ2-4 | TRBV27 | CASSTTSGSWNIQYF | TGTGCCAGCAGCACGACTAGCGGGTCTTGGAACATTCAGTACTTC
NA | NA | TRBJ1-1 | TRBV12-3/TRBV12-4 | CASRQGLGTEAFF | TGTGCCAGCAGGCAGGGGTTGGGAACTGAAGCTTTCTTT
NA | NA | TRBJ2-6 | TRBV9 | CASSVNEVSGANVLTF | TGTGCCAGCAGCGTAAATGAGGTCTCTGGGGCCAACGTCCTGACTTTC
NA | NA | TRBJ1-1 | TRBV3-1/TRBV3-2 | CASSQRGRGNTEAFF | TGTGCCAGCAGCCAAAGGGGACGGGGAAACACTGAAGCTTTCTTT
NA | TRBD1 | TRBJ1-1 | TRBV7-2 | CASSRPGTGLNTEAFF | TGTGCCAGCAGCCGTCCCGGGACAGGGTTGAACACTGAAGCTTTCTTT
NA | TRBD2 | TRBJ2-5 | TRBV2 | CASSTTSGRYQETQYF | TGTGCCAGCAGTACGACTAGCGGGAGATACCAAGAGACCCAGTACTTC
once | NA | TRBJ1-4 | TRBV4-1 | CASSQGGGRVKLFF | TGCGCCAGCAGCCAAGGTGGGGGGCGGGTAAAACTGTTTTTT
NA | TRBD2 | TRBJ2-1 | TRBV28 | CASSYARGVRTSGSRHEQFF | TGTGCCAGCAGTTATGCCCGGGGAGTGAGGACTAGCGGGAGTCGGCATGAGCAGTTCTTC
few | NA | TRBJ2-1 | TRBV7-9 | CASSLEWVNEQFF | TGTGCCAGCAGCTTAGAGTGGGTCAATGAGCAGTTCTTC
NA | TRBD1 | TRBJ1-2 | TRBV4-1 | CASSQRQGAVDGYTF | TGCGCCAGCAGCCAGAGACAGGGGGCTGTAGATGGCTACACCTTC
NA | TRBD2 | TRBJ2-2 | TRBV11-2 | CASSLGLASQVTGELFF | TGTGCCAGCAGCTTGGGACTAGCGTCTCAGGTCACCGGGGAGCTGTTTTTT
NA | NA | TRBJ2-7 | TRBV6-5 | CASRRSTGGYEQYF | TGTGCCAGCAGAAGATCGACAGGCGGTTACGAGCAGTACTTC
NA | NA | TRBJ2-3 | TRBV2 | CATSQGDVRDTQYF | TGTGCCACCTCGCAGGGCGATGTCAGGGATACGCAGTATTTT
NA | NA | TRBJ2-2 | TRBV9 | CASRTGAGELFF | TGTGCCAGCAGGACGGGGGCCGGGGAGCTGTTTTTT
few | NA | TRBJ1-6 | TRBV28 | CASDSQGSSYNSPLHF | TGTGCCAGCGATAGCCAGGGGAGCTCCTATAATTCACCCCTCCACTTT
NA | NA | TRBJ1-4 | TRBV28 | CASSPSRAYASNEKLFF | TGTGCCAGCAGTCCTTCTAGGGCCTACGCCTCTAATGAAAAACTGTTTTTT
NA | NA | TRBJ2-5 | TRBV9 | CASSVDPSIQETQYF | TGTGCCAGCAGCGTAGATCCCTCAATCCAAGAGACCCAGTACTTC
NA | NA | TRBJ1-2 | TRBV28 | CASSLLGQNYGYTF | TGTGCCAGCAGTTTATTGGGTCAGAACTATGGCTACACCTTC
few | NA | TRBJ2-7 | TRBV2 | CASSKESGNEQYF | TGTGCCAGCAGCAAAGAGTCCGGGAACGAGCAGTACTTC
NA | NA | TRBJ1-2 | TRBV4-3 | CASSQDILQTNYGYTF | TGCGCCAGCAGCCAAGATATACTGCAGACTAACTATGGCTACACCTTC
NA | NA | TRBJ2-7 | TRBV24-1 | CATDTSDWDEQYF | TGTGCCACCGATACGTCAGACTGGGACGAGCAGTACTTC
once | NA | TRBJ2-6 | TRBV6-6 | CASGGGTGANVLTF | TGTGCCAGCGGAGGAGGGACAGGGGCCAACGTCCTGACTTTC
NA | NA | TRBJ1-1 | TRBV27 | CASSLRRQAPEAFF | TGTGCCAGCAGTTTACGTCGACAGGCGCCTGAAGCTTTCTTT
once | NA | TRBJ2-5 | TRBV21-1 | CASTDGRFHYAETQYF | TGTGCCAGCACCGACGGGAGGTTTCACTATGCGGAGACCCAGTACTTC
NA | NA | TRBJ1-2 | TRBV18 | CASSPVNYGYTF | TGTGCCAGCTCACCAGTCAACTATGGCTACACCTTC
NA | TRBD1 | TRBJ2-7 | TRBV3-1/TRBV3-2 | CASSLRDRETYEQYF | TGTGCCAGCAGCCTAAGGGACAGGGAGACGTACGAGCAGTACTTC
NA | TRBD1 | TRBJ2-1 | TRBV19 | CASRAGTGHGEQFF | TGTGCCAGTAGAGCCGGGACAGGGCATGGTGAGCAGTTCTTC
NA | NA | TRBJ2-7 | TRBV2 | CASKGGRLDEQYF | TGTGCCAGCAAGGGTGGTCGGTTGGACGAGCAGTACTTC
few | TRBD1 | TRBJ2-7 | TRBV27 | CASSHETGDEQYF | TGTGCCAGCAGCCATGAGACAGGGGATGAGCAGTACTTC
NA | NA | TRBJ2-5 | TRBV21-1 | CASSKWTSGLETQYF | TGTGCCAGCAGCAAGTGGACTAGCGGGCTTGAGACCCAGTACTTC
NA | NA | TRBJ1-1 | TRBV10-3 | CAIRGSGGDTEAFF | TGTGCCATCAGAGGGTCGGGGGGCGACACTGAAGCTTTCTTT
NA | TRBD1 | TRBJ1-6 | TRBV5-1 | CASTANSGQGRSPLHF | TGCGCCAGCACCGCTAACTCGGGACAGGGTCGTTCACCCCTCCACTTT
NA | NA | TRBJ1-1 | TRBV6-5 | CASRDWLNTEAFF | TGTGCCAGCAGGGACTGGTTGAACACTGAAGCTTTCTTT
NA | TRBD1 | TRBJ1-5 | TRBV19 | CASARTGDRNQPQHF | TGTGCCAGTGCCCGGACAGGGGATCGCAATCAGCCCCAGCATTTT
NA | NA | TRBJ2-6 | TRBV29-1 | CSVPNKANVLTF | TGCAGCGTGCCCAATAAGGCCAACGTCCTGACTTTC
NA | NA | TRBJ1-4 | TRBV19 | CASSPDGSTNEKLFF | TGTGCCAGTAGTCCTGACGGCTCAACTAATGAAAAACTGTTTTTT
NA | NA | TRBJ2-7 | TRBV6-1 | CASSEASSYEQYF | TGTGCCAGCAGTGAAGCCAGCTCCTACGAGCAGTACTTC
NA | TRBD1 | TRBJ1-4 | TRBV7-9 | CASSFPGGWDNEKLFF | TGTGCCAGCAGCTTTCCAGGGGGCTGGGATAATGAAAAACTGTTTTTT